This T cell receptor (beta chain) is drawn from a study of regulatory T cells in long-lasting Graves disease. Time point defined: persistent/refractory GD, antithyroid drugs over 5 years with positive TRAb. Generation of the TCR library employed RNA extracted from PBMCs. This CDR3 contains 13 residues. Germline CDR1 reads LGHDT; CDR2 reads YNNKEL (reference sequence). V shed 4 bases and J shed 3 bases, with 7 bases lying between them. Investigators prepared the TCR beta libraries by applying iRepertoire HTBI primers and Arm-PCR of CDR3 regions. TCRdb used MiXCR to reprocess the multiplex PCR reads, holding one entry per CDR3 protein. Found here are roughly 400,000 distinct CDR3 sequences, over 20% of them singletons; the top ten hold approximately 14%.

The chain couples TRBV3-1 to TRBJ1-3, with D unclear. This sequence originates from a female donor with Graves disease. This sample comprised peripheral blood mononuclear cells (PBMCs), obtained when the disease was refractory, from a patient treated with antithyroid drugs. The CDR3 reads CASSLGYGNTIYF. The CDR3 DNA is TGTGCCAGCAGCCTGGGATATGGAAACACCATATATTTT.